This passage covers 8 T cell receptor beta chains from one sample sequenced in a study of blood T cell repertoires in COVID-19. Here immunoSEQ multiplex PCR was the method, and the copy in TCRdb shows in-frame clones only, minus some. The sample has over 85,000 clones, about 85% seen once; the top ten hold approximately 3%. Sequences were obtained from peripheral blood. These receptors originate from a woman older than 75 with COVID-19, enrolled during active disease.

This chain links TRBV14 with TRBJ1-2, with unresolved D. Trimming removed 7 bases from V and 1 base from J, with 10 bases in between. The CDR3 is made up of 13 amino acids. Germline assignment: CDR1 SGHDN and CDR2 FVKESK. The CDR3 spells CASTEGINYGYTF. The CDR3, as DNA: TGTGCCAGCACCGAGGGTATTAACTATGGCTACACCTTC.

The DNA for the CDR3 is TGTGCCAGCAGCTTAGATCACCGGTGGTCCTACGAGCAGTACTTC. It yields the protein CASSLDHRWSYEQYF. This chain uses TRBV11-2 with TRBJ2-7; D is uncertain. Trimming took off 0 bases at V and 1 base at J, with 10 bases between the two ends. From germline, CDR1 is SGHAT and CDR2 FQNNGV. The CDR3 has 15 amino acids.

V is TRBV29-1 and J is TRBJ2-3; possibly TRBD2 for D (5 bases). CDR3 length: 12 amino acids. Per germline, CDR1 SQVTM and CDR2 ANQGSEA. Trimming left V 0 bases short and J 11 bases short, with 12 bases between. CDR3 amino acids: CSVEDAGYGQYF. CDR3 coding DNA: TGCAGCGTTGAAGACGCGGGCTATGGGCAGTATTTT.

V gene TRBV14 combines with J gene TRBJ2-1; D is ambiguous. V lost 0 bases to trimming and J lost 6 bases, with 18 bases between them. The CDR3 has 17 amino acids. The germline V gene has CDR1 SGHDN and CDR2 FVKESK. As DNA, the CDR3 is TGTGCCAGCAGCCAAGATCGGCAGGATCGGCCTTTCAATGAGCAGTTCTTC. It codes for CASSQDRQDRPFNEQFF. Combining the CDR3 with reference TRBV14 and TRBJ2-1 gives the whole variable domain EAGVTQFPSHSVIEKGQTVTLRCDPISGHDNLYWYRRVMGKEIKFLLHFVKESKQDESGMPNNRFLAERTGGTYSTLKVQPAELEDSGVYFCASSQDRQDRPFNEQFFGPGTRLTVL.

This clone was picked up a small number of times. The CDR3 loop reads CASSEGRAEAFF. The DNA of the CDR3 is TGCGCCAGCAGTGAGGGCAGGGCTGAAGCTTTCTTT. V usage is TRBV10-2 and J usage is TRBJ1-1; D may be TRBD1 (5 bases). The CDR3 has 12 amino acids. Trimming cost V 2 bases and J 6 bases, with 7 bases left between them. Per the germline V gene, CDR1 is WSHSY and CDR2 is SAAADI.

CDR3: CASSLGGVSHEKLFF. The CDR3 coding sequence is TGTGCCAGCAGCTTGGGGGGGGTGTCTCATGAAAAACTGTTTTTT. The chain has TRBV5-4 and TRBJ1-4, with a possible D match to TRBD1 (5 bases). This CDR3 spans 15 amino acids. Trimming shortened V by 0 bases and J by 6 bases, and 12 bases separated the two germline ends. The germline CDR1 and CDR2 sequences are SGHNT and YYREEE (reference sequence).

This clone was seen just once. V usage is TRBV6-5 and J usage is TRBJ2-2, with a weak D call TRBD2 (5 bases). The germline V gene has CDR1 MNHEY and CDR2 SVGAGI. CDR3 size: 14 residues. V was shortened by 4 bases and J by 4 bases, with 10 bases between the two germline ends. Here the CDR3 DNA reads TGTGCCAGCAGTTCGTGGGAGAGCACCGGGGAGCTGTTTTTT. Translated: CASSSWESTGELFF.

The V gene is TRBV3-1 (or the pseudogene TRBV3-2), the J gene TRBJ2-7, with TRBD1 identical over 7 bases. This CDR3 spans 14 amino acids. Germline assignment: CDR1 LGHDT and CDR2 YNNKEL (reference sequence). The trim removed 2 bases at V and 1 base at J, leaving 2 bases unmatched. The CDR3 protein is CASSQWDRSYEQYF. The CDR3 DNA reads TGTGCCAGCAGCCAATGGGACAGATCCTACGAGCAGTACTTC.